Listed below are T cell receptor beta chains from one sample, sequenced in a study of blood T cells in healthy people across ages. TCRdb analysed the 5' RACE reads with MiXCR anew, one entry per CDR3 protein. The sample comprises fewer than 900,000 distinct CDR3 sequences, 40% to 45% of which are singletons, and under 25% rests with the top ten. Input material: blood. All receptors come from a woman aged 60-70 years in good health. Both conserved end residues are part of each CDR3.

j_call v_call cdr3_aa
TRBJ2-1 TRBV29-1 CSVGYSGRGYNEQFF
TRBJ2-7 TRBV20-1 CSAIDSPAYEQYF
TRBJ1-2 TRBV4-2 CASSQRDRGYGYTF
TRBJ2-3 TRBV7-2 CASSVVAGGDTQYF
TRBJ1-5 TRBV20-1 CSAIRADSSNQPQHF
TRBJ1-1 TRBV6-2/TRBV6-3 CASRGRGSLGTEAFF
TRBJ2-3 TRBV7-2 CASSPSTSGSLDTQYF
TRBJ2-7 TRBV6-2/TRBV6-3 CASIPGQVLYEQYF
TRBJ2-7 TRBV29-1 CSVDAPTKGGRYEQYF
TRBJ2-1 TRBV12-3/TRBV12-4 CPSTGLAGEEGNEQFF
TRBJ1-5 TRBV7-8 CASSPRTVKGNQPQHF
TRBJ1-4 TRBV6-2/TRBV6-3 CASSLRGGRNEKLFF
TRBJ1-6 TRBV12-3/TRBV12-4 CASSTQGGVRSPLHF
TRBJ2-7 TRBV20-1 CSARERSVYEQYF
TRBJ2-5 TRBV30 CAWSTAGLETQYF
TRBJ1-2 TRBV7-2 CASSLRLLTGLNYGYTF
TRBJ2-1 TRBV6-6 CASSPEGRADNEQFF
TRBJ2-3 TRBV20-1 CSTPTSGADTQYF
TRBJ1-1 TRBV7-2 CASSLELGEAFF
TRBJ2-1 TRBV10-3 CASTGRTDYNEWQFF
TRBJ2-7 TRBV2 CASGEVTSGTAGEQYF
TRBJ2-7 TRBV7-8 CASSFRQLNYEQYF
TRBJ2-1 TRBV7-3 CASSLLTESGGGEQFF